The source of this T cell receptor (beta chain) is a study of radiation and T cells in renal cell carcinoma. Germline V gives CDR1 MNHNS, CDR2 SASEGT. The V segment lost 1 base and the J segment 1 base; nucleotides outside the gene matches: 13. CDR3 length: 21 residues. The time point here: baseline pretreatment blood. Treatment specified: 15 Gy SBRT to primary tumor, nephrectomy 4 weeks later. Assay used: immunoSEQ multiplex PCR; TCRdb lists only in-frame clones, some missing. The sample holds around 64,000 clones, about three quarters seen once. The sequence was collected from a man aged 55 to 70 with renal cell carcinoma. Specimen: blood, collected from a patient whose treatment included radiotherapy and nephrectomy. The J gene is TRBJ2-7, the V gene TRBV6-1; 16 positions agree with TRBD2. The CDR3 reads CASSEDIRGLAGGPLSYEQYV. CDR3 sequence (DNA): TGTGCCAGCAGTGAAGATATTAGGGGACTAGCGGGAGGGCCTTTGTCCTACGAGCAGTACGTC.